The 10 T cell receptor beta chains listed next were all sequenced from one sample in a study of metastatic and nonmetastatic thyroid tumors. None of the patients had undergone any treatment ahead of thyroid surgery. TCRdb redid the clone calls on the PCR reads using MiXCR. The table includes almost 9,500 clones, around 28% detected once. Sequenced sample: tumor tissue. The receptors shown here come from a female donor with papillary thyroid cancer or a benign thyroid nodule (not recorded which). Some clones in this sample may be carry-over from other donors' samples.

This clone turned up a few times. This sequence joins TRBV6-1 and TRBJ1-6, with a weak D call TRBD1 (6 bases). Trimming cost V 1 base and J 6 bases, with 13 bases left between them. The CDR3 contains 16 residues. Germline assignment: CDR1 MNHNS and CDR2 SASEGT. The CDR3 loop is CASSEGLGGSNSPLHF. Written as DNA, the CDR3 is TGTGCCAGCAGTGAAGGGTTGGGGGGCAGTAATTCACCCCTCCACTTT.

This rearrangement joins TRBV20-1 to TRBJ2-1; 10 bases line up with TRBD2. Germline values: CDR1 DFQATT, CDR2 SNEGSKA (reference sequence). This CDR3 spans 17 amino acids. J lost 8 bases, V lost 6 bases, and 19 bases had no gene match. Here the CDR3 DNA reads TGCAGTGCCCACCTGAGCGGGGGGGCCGTATTGGTCTATGAGCAGTTCTTC. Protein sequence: CSAHLSGGAVLVYEQFF.

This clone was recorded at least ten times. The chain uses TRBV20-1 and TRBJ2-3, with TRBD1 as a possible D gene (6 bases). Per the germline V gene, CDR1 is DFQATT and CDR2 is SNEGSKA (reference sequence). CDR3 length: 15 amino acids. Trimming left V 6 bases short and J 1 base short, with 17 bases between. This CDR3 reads CSAQTVQGGTDTQYF. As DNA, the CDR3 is TGCAGTGCCCAGACAGTACAGGGCGGCACAGATACGCAGTATTTT.

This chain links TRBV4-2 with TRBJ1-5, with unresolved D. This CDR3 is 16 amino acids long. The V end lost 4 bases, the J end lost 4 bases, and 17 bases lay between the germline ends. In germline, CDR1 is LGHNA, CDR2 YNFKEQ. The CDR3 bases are TGTGCCAGCAGCCCAAATCGGGATGTGAATAATCAGCCCCAGCATTTT. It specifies CASSPNRDVNNQPQHF.

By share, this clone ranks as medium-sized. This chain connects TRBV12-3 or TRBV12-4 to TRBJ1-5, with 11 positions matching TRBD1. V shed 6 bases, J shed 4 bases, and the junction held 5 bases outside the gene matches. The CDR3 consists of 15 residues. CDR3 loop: CASSPGQGDNQPQHF. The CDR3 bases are TGTGCCAGCAGCCCGGGACAGGGGGATAATCAGCCCCAGCATTTT.

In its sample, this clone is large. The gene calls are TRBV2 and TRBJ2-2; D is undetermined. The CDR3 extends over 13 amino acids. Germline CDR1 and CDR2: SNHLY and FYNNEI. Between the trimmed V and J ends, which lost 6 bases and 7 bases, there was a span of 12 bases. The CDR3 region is CASSETPYGELFF. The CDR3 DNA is TGTGCCAGCAGCGAGACGCCCTACGGGGAGCTGTTTTTT.

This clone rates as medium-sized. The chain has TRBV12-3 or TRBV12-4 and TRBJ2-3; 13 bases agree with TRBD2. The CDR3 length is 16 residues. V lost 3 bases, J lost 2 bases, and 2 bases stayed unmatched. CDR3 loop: CASSLGTSGATDTQYF. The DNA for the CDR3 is TGTGCCAGCAGTTTGGGGACTAGCGGGGCCACAGATACGCAGTATTTT.

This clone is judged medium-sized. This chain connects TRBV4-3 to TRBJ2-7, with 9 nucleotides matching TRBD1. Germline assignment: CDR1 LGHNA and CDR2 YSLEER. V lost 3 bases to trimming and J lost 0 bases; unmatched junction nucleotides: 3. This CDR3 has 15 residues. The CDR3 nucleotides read TGCGCCAGCAGCCAGCGACAGGGGGGCTCCTACGAGCAGTACTTC. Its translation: CASSQRQGGSYEQYF.

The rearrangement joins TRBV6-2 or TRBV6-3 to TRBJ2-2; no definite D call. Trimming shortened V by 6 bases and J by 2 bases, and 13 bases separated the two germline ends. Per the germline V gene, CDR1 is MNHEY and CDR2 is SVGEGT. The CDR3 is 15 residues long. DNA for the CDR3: TGTGCCAGCAGCAGACATGGTCTTAACACCGGGGAGCTGTTTTTT. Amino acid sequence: CASSRHGLNTGELFF.

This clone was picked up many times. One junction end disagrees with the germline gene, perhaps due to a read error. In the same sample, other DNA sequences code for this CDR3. Written as DNA, the CDR3 is TGCGCCAGCAGCTATAACGCAGGGACAGAGACCCAGTACTTC. It translates to CASSYNAGTETQYF. V is TRBV7-2 and J is TRBJ2-5; perhaps D is TRBD1 or TRBD2 (5 bases each). CDR1 and CDR2 (germline): SGHTA, FQGNSA. CDR3 length equals 14 residues. The whole variable domain, filled in from reference TRBV7-2 and TRBJ2-5, reads GAGVSQSPSNKVTEKGKDVELRCDPISGHTALYWYRQSLGQGLEFLIYFQGNSAPDKSGLPSDRFSAERTGGSVSTLTIQRTQQEDSAVYLCASSYNAGTETQYFGPGTRLLVL.